Listed here are 26 T cell receptor beta chains from one sample, sequenced in a study of vaccination effects on CD4 cells after COVID-19 (dated by TCRdb to between 2020 and 2023). Antigen specificity for these receptors is unknown. In the ViraFEST assay, PBMC were stimulated with viral peptide pools, and TCR sequencing was then used to find antigen-specific CD4+ T cell clonotypes based on their expansion. After approximately 11 days of culture, CD4+ T cells were isolated with the EasySep CD4+ T cell isolation kit. Healthy vaccine recipients had no prior SARS-CoV-2 infection, confirmed by negative nucleocapsid antibodies before and after vaccination. The library was obtained by the immunoSEQ multiplex PCR assay. TCRdb took over this immuneACCESS table, retaining in-frame rearrangements with V and J assigned. Such tables are incomplete; in checked studies, under half of the missing clones stem from an unresolved V gene, and the remainder is unexplained. For this sample the table gives some 77,000 clones, of which around three quarters were detected only once. About 4% of the sample lies in the top ten.

Sample: CD4+ T cells from PBMCs cultured with HCoV-OC43 spike peptides, taken before COVID-19 vaccination. This specimen's cell subset or site label, interpreted: HCoV-OC43 spike overlapping peptide pool stimulation. These receptor sequences come from a human donor who received a COVID-19 vaccine.

The chain has TRBV4-2 and TRBJ1-5; 7 nucleotides agree with TRBD1. The length of the CDR3 is 15 residues. Germline-derived CDR1 and CDR2 are LGHNA and YNFKEQ. Germline trimming cut 0 bases from V and 8 bases from J; bases unmatched to any gene: 7. The CDR3 here is CASSQDLQGPEPQHF. In nucleotides, the CDR3 is TGTGCCAGCAGCCAAGATTTACAGGGGCCTGAGCCCCAGCATTTT.

This chain uses TRBV2 with TRBJ1-5; D remains ambiguous. The V gene's germline CDR1 is SNHLY and CDR2 FYNNEI. The CDR3 contains 13 residues. The ends were cut back, 6 bases at V and 4 bases at J, with 10 bases in the middle. DNA of the CDR3: TGTGCCAGCAGCAGGACGGAAAATCAGCCCCAGCATTTT. This translates into CASSRTENQPQHF.

This sequence joins TRBV9 and TRBJ2-2; D tentatively fits TRBD1 or TRBD2 (5 bases each). V shed 4 bases and J shed 3 bases, with 16 bases lying between them. This CDR3 contains 16 residues. The germline gives CDR1 SGDLS, CDR2 YYNGEE. The CDR3 DNA reads as TGTGCCAGCAGCTCGCGGACGGGGCCAGACACCGGGGAGCTGTTTTTT. This gives the protein CASSSRTGPDTGELFF.

V usage is TRBV6-1 and J usage is TRBJ1-5, with D uncertain. Germline CDR1 MNHNS, CDR2 SASEGT. The V end was cut by 2 bases, the J end by 4 bases, with 6 bases between. This CDR3 is built from 13 residues. CDR3 sequence (DNA): TGTGCCAGCAGTGAATTCTTGAATCAGCCCCAGCATTTT. Translation: CASSEFLNQPQHF.

The chain has TRBV5-1 and TRBJ2-3; maybe TRBD1 (6 bases). The V and J ends lost 0 bases and 2 bases respectively, with 13 bases between them. From germline, CDR1 is SGHRS and CDR2 YFSETQ. This CDR3 has 16 residues. The CDR3 reads CASSLGTALNTDTQYF. CDR3 bases: TGCGCCAGCAGCTTGGGGACAGCCCTTAACACAGATACGCAGTATTTT.

The chain uses TRBV12-3 or TRBV12-4 and TRBJ1-6; no clear D. The CDR3 is 13 amino acids. Trimming cost V 2 bases and J 8 bases, with 7 bases left between them. For the CDR3, the DNA is TGTGCCAGCAGTTTAAGGATCGATTCACCCCTCCACTTT. Amino acids: CASSLRIDSPLHF.

A single count supports this clone. The DNA for the CDR3 is TGTGCCAGCTCACCGGTACCTAGCACAGATACGCAGTATTTT. This encodes CASSPVPSTDTQYF. This chain joins TRBV18 and TRBJ2-3; no reliable D call. The V gene lost 3 bases and the J gene lost 0 bases, with 7 bases spanning the gap. Germline-derived CDR1 and CDR2 are KGHSH and LQKENI. This CDR3 has 14 residues.

This clone showed up just a few times. The chain combines TRBV18 with TRBJ1-1, with 7 bases aligning to TRBD1. Trimming cost V 6 bases and J 1 base; bases outside gene matches: 5. The CDR3 contains 14 residues. Per the germline V gene, CDR1 is KGHSH and CDR2 is LQKENI. CDR3 DNA: TGTGCCAGCTCTCGGGACAGAAAGAACACTGAAGCTTTCTTT. Amino acids: CASSRDRKNTEAFF.

The chain recombines TRBV6-5 with TRBJ1-3; D is ambiguous. CDR1 and CDR2 (germline): MNHEY, SVGAGI. This CDR3 comprises 14 residues. V was clipped by 7 bases and J by 0 bases, with 10 bases between them. The CDR3 sequence is CASIHLSSGNTIYF. The DNA of the CDR3 is TGTGCCAGCATCCATTTGAGCTCTGGAAACACCATATATTTT.

The V and J genes are TRBV6-5 and TRBJ2-4; possibly TRBD2 for D (6 bases). This CDR3 comprises 15 residues. Germline assignment: CDR1 MNHEY and CDR2 SVGAGI. The V end lost 8 bases, the J end lost 1 base, and 15 bases lay between the germline ends. CDR3 nucleotides: TGTGCCAGCGGGCCAGGCCGGGGGGCCAAAAACATTCAGTACTTC. It yields the protein CASGPGRGAKNIQYF.

In regard to this clone: This sample also contains other DNA sequences that code for the same CDR3. The chain recombines TRBV2 with TRBJ2-7; D remains unclear. In germline, CDR1 is SNHLY, CDR2 FYNNEI. The ends were cut back, 3 bases at V and 6 bases at J, with 6 bases in the middle. The CDR3 covers 11 residues. This CDR3 is CASSEVGEQYV. The DNA for the CDR3 is TGTGCCAGCAGTGAGGTAGGCGAGCAGTACGTC.

There are many counts of this clone. The gene calls are TRBV6-5 and TRBJ1-5; D unclear. CDR1 and CDR2 from the germline V gene are MNHEY and SVGAGI. V shed 3 bases and J shed 0 bases, with 6 bases lying between them. This CDR3 spans 14 amino acids. CDR3 DNA sequence: TGTGCCAGCAGTTATACAGTTAGCAATCAGCCCCAGCATTTT. This codes for CASSYTVSNQPQHF.

This clone was counted between two and nine times. The V gene is TRBV5-1, the J gene TRBJ2-2, with 7 bases fitting TRBD2. The CDR3 has 16 amino acids. Trimming at V came to 4 bases and at J to 2 bases, leaving 8 bases not matched to a gene. Germline CDR1 and CDR2: SGHRS and YFSETQ. CDR3 amino acids: CASSAIMGLNTGELFF. In DNA form, the CDR3 reads TGCGCCAGCAGCGCGATTATGGGACTAAACACCGGGGAGCTGTTTTTT.

The rearrangement uses TRBV27 and TRBJ1-5; D is unclear. V was shortened by 4 bases and J by 4 bases, with 14 bases between the two germline ends. The germline CDR1 and CDR2 sequences are MNHEY and SMNVEV (reference sequence). The CDR3 is made up of 15 amino acids. The CDR3 protein is CASSSRAGGNQPQHF. CDR3 DNA sequence: TGTGCCAGCAGTTCACGAGCGGGAGGTAATCAGCCCCAGCATTTT.

The rearrangement uses TRBV21-1 and TRBJ2-7; no check of the table's D call, TRBD2, against the DNA was made. TRBV21-1 is a listed pseudogene. CDR3 length: 20 residues. This CDR3 reads CASSIRTSGGLVRSSYEQYV. The CDR3 DNA reads TGTGCCAGCAGCATTCGGACTAGCGGGGGTCTCGTGCGAAGCTCCTACGAGCAGTACGTC.

This clone has just a few counts. V gene TRBV4-3 combines with J gene TRBJ1-6; 8 bases are shared with TRBD1. With 6 bases clipped from V and 7 bases from J, the junction kept 2 bases outside the gene matches. CDR3 size: 13 residues. The germline CDR1 and CDR2 sequences are LGHNA and YSLEER. The CDR3 nucleotides read TGCGCCAGCAGTAACAGGGGGAATTCACCCCTCCACTTT. Translating gives CASSNRGNSPLHF.

This sequence joins TRBV15 and TRBJ1-3, with 7 bases lining up with TRBD1. The CDR3 is made up of 14 amino acids. Unmatched junction bases numbered 6, after V lost 8 bases and J lost 2 bases. Germline loops: CDR1 LNHNV, CDR2 YYDKDF (reference sequence). The CDR3 loop reads CATRRTGAGNTIYF. The DNA of the CDR3 is TGTGCCACCCGCCGGACAGGCGCTGGAAACACCATATATTTT.

The sample holds one count of this clone. The chain couples TRBV19 to TRBJ2-3; tentative D call: TRBD2 (6 bases). Trimming left V 5 bases short and J 10 bases short, with 22 bases between. Germline CDR1 and CDR2: LNHDA and SQIVND (reference sequence). This CDR3 spans 15 amino acids. For the CDR3, the DNA is TGTGCCAGTAGTTCGGGGCGGGGCCCGTCTTTTGCGCAGTATTTT. Translating gives CASSSGRGPSFAQYF.

The V and J genes are TRBV7-3 and TRBJ2-3, with 7 bases fitting TRBD1. The V gene end was trimmed by 3 bases and the J gene end by 2 bases; junction bases not matched to a gene: 5. CDR3 length: 15 residues. The germline CDR1 and CDR2 sequences are SGHTA and FQGTGA. The CDR3 protein is CASSFGTAHTDTQYF. The DNA for the CDR3 is TGTGCCAGCAGCTTCGGGACAGCTCACACAGATACGCAGTATTTT.

The chain joins TRBV7-6 to TRBJ2-2, with D perhaps matching TRBD2 (5 bases). Trimming shortened V by 5 bases and J by 6 bases, and 19 bases separated the two germline ends. Germline CDR1 SGHVS, CDR2 FNYEAQ. The CDR3 is 16 residues long. This CDR3 reads CASSRVLAGGSGELFF. The CDR3 DNA reads as TGTGCCAGCAGCCGGGTCCTAGCTGGTGGGTCCGGGGAGCTGTTTTTT.

The V call is TRBV5-6, the J call TRBJ2-3; D not certain. The CDR3 runs to 11 residues. V was pared by 0 bases and J by 6 bases, with 2 bases between. Per the germline V gene, CDR1 is SGHDT and CDR2 is YYEEEE. CDR3 nucleotide sequence: TGTGCCAGCAGCTTGGGTGATACGCAGTATTTT. Amino acid sequence: CASSLGDTQYF.

In its sample, this clone was seen a few times. This chain connects TRBV3-1 (or the pseudogene TRBV3-2) to TRBJ1-2, with a tentative D call TRBD1 (5 bases). The CDR3 sequence is 18 residues long. The germline V and J ends were trimmed by 2 bases and 4 bases, with 23 bases remaining between them. Germline V CDR1 and CDR2: LGHDT, YNNKEL (reference sequence). In DNA form, the CDR3 reads TGTGCCAGCAGCCAACGCCCGGGGGTTCGGGGACGGGGCTATGGCTACACCTTC. Amino acids: CASSQRPGVRGRGYGYTF.

This clone was detected a few times. V gene TRBV4-2 combines with J gene TRBJ1-1; TRBD1 aligns across 7 bases. V was pared by 4 bases and J by 5 bases, with 10 bases of the junction left unmatched. Germline V gene data show CDR1 as LGHNA and CDR2 as YNFKEQ. The CDR3 extends over 15 amino acids. As DNA, the CDR3 is TGTGCCAGCAGCCCTTCCGACAGGGTCAAAACTGAAGCTTTCTTT. This sequence encodes CASSPSDRVKTEAFF.

V gene TRBV18 combines with J gene TRBJ2-1, with 8 bases lining up with TRBD2. This CDR3 spans 15 amino acids. V dropped 6 bases and J dropped 5; count of bases not matched to a gene: 9. Germline assignment: CDR1 KGHSH and CDR2 LQKENI. The DNA for the CDR3 is TGTGCCAGCTCGGCGGGACTAGGCCAGAACAATGAGCAGTTCTTC. Residues: CASSAGLGQNNEQFF.

The V call is TRBV5-8, the J call TRBJ1-6, with D unclear. The CDR3 extends over 15 amino acids. Trimming left V 1 base short and J 9 bases short, with 14 bases between. Germline V gene data show CDR1 as SGHTS and CDR2 as YDEGEE. The CDR3 coding sequence is TGTGCCAGCAGCTTGATCGACCCGGGGATTTCACCCCTCCACTTT. Its protein is CASSLIDPGISPLHF.

V is TRBV11-3 and J is TRBJ2-1, with 10 bases fitting TRBD1. The V and J ends lost 5 bases and 4 bases, in that order; junction bases with no gene match: 5. CDR1 is SGHNT, CDR2 YENEEA, per germline. The CDR3 covers 15 residues. CDR3 region: CASSEGQGTYNEQFF. The DNA of the CDR3 is TGTGCCAGCAGCGAGGGACAGGGGACGTACAATGAGCAGTTCTTC.